This record covers a single T cell receptor (beta chain). Its target is unknown. This record comes from a study of cytomegalovirus exposure and HLA in healthy donors. About the research overall: Around 89 million unique TCRs from HLA-typed donors made up an early data release. Study-level results: Highest at DRB1 and lowest at HLA-C, TCR association rates differed among HLA loci in a later analysis. Researchers reported that a few CMV-associated chains were confirmed in vitro as CMV antigen-specific.

It was with 60 Vbeta and 13 Jbeta primers that the PCR ran. TCRdb's table, derived via immunoSEQ multiplex PCR, lists solely in-frame clones and lacks some. The data contain 100,000 to 150,000 clones, roughly four fifths of them seen just once; the ten biggest clones take up roughly 2.5%. The donors were healthy bone marrow donors. CDR3 length equals 15 residues. Looked up from germline, CDR1 is MNHEY and CDR2 is SMNVEV (reference sequence). The sequencing sample was made of PBMCs. This rearrangement joins TRBV27 to TRBJ2-5, with 7 positions matching TRBD1. Gene TRBJ2-7 matches the end of the DNA better, so the J call may be wrong. The origin of this receptor is a boy between 2 and 10 years old in good health and CMV-seronegative. CDR3 bases: TGTGCCAGCAGTCTAGCACAGGGGCAAGCCTACGAGCAGTACTTC. It translates to CASSLAQGQAYEQYF.